Listed below are T cell receptor beta chains from one sample, sequenced in a study of blood T cell repertoires in COVID-19. TCRdb keeps only in-frame clones here, not all; method: immunoSEQ multiplex PCR. The sample holds hundreds of thousands of clones, nearly 90% seen once. The material sequenced was PBMCs or T cells enriched from blood (not recorded which). The receptors shown here come from a woman aged 18-29 years with acute COVID-19. Both conserved end residues are part of each CDR3. A D gene is named only where the DNA matches it firmly. Not every row has a clone size; where given, it reads once, few, many or a size class.

CDR3nt: TGTGCCACCGGGCCTCCGGACTGGGAGAGCGAGCAGTACTTC
CDR3aa: CATGPPDWESEQYF
d_gene: .
v_gene: TRBV10-3
j_gene: TRBJ2-7
abundance: .

CDR3nt: TGTGCCAGCAGCTTATCGGGACTAGCGGGAGGACATGAGCAGTTCTTC
CDR3aa: CASSLSGLAGGHEQFF
d_gene: TRBD2
v_gene: TRBV7-6
j_gene: TRBJ2-1
abundance: once

CDR3nt: TGTGCCAGCAGTTCTACCGCGAACACTGAAGCTTTCTTT
CDR3aa: CASSSTANTEAFF
d_gene: .
v_gene: TRBV6-5
j_gene: TRBJ1-1
abundance: .

CDR3nt: TGTGCCAGCAGTCACGGACAGGGGGCGGGCGCCTACGAGCAGTACTTC
CDR3aa: CASSHGQGAGAYEQYF
d_gene: TRBD1
v_gene: TRBV7-3
j_gene: TRBJ2-7
abundance: .

CDR3nt: TGTGCCAGCACGGGGACAGCTACCTTTGCTAGGTATGGCTACACCTTC
CDR3aa: CASTGTATFARYGYTF
d_gene: .
v_gene: TRBV21-1
j_gene: TRBJ1-2
abundance: .

CDR3nt: TGTGCCAGCAGCTTAGAACTAGCGGGAGGTGGTACCGGGGAGCTGTTTTTT
CDR3aa: CASSLELAGGGTGELFF
d_gene: TRBD2
v_gene: TRBV11-3
j_gene: TRBJ2-2
abundance: .

CDR3nt: TGTGCCAGCAGTGAATCTTTTGGTACAGGGTCAGAAAAACTGTTTTTT
CDR3aa: CASSESFGTGSEKLFF
d_gene: .
v_gene: TRBV6-1
j_gene: TRBJ1-4
abundance: few

CDR3nt: TGTGCCAGCAGCTTAAGTAGTAACTCCTACAATGAGCAGTTCTTC
CDR3aa: CASSLSSNSYNEQFF
d_gene: .
v_gene: TRBV7-2
j_gene: TRBJ2-1
abundance: .

CDR3nt: TGTGCCAGCTCATCTTCAGGGGGCCCGAACTATGGCTACACCTTC
CDR3aa: CASSSSGGPNYGYTF
d_gene: TRBD1
v_gene: TRBV18
j_gene: TRBJ1-2
abundance: .

CDR3nt: TGTGCCAGCAGCCCACAGGACACTGAAGCTTTCTTT
CDR3aa: CASSPQDTEAFF
d_gene: .
v_gene: TRBV6-6
j_gene: TRBJ1-1
abundance: .

CDR3nt: TGTGCCAGCAGCACCATAGGGGGGGCTAGCGGGAGGTACAATGAGCAGTTCTTC
CDR3aa: CASSTIGGASGRYNEQFF
d_gene: TRBD2
v_gene: TRBV11-3
j_gene: TRBJ2-1
abundance: .

CDR3nt: TGTGCCAGCAGCCCTAGACAGCCCTATGGCTACACCTTC
CDR3aa: CASSPRQPYGYTF
d_gene: .
v_gene: TRBV7-9
j_gene: TRBJ1-2
abundance: once

CDR3nt: TGTGCCAGTAGTCGGGCGCGGGACCCGACAAACACTGAAGCTTTCTTT
CDR3aa: CASSRARDPTNTEAFF
d_gene: .
v_gene: TRBV19
j_gene: TRBJ1-1
abundance: .

CDR3nt: TGTGCCAGCAGCTTAGGACAGGTCTACGCGAACACCGGGGAGCTGTTTTTT
CDR3aa: CASSLGQVYANTGELFF
d_gene: .
v_gene: TRBV7-9
j_gene: TRBJ2-2
abundance: .

CDR3nt: TGTGCCAGCAGCCAAGAGACTAGCGGGAGAAAAGGCGGGGAGCTGTTTTTT
CDR3aa: CASSQETSGRKGGELFF
d_gene: TRBD2
v_gene: TRBV3-1/TRBV3-2
j_gene: TRBJ2-2
abundance: .

CDR3nt: TGTGCCAGCAGCCAGGGGACTAGCGGGACAAATGAGCAGTTCTTC
CDR3aa: CASSQGTSGTNEQFF
d_gene: TRBD2
v_gene: TRBV4-2
j_gene: TRBJ2-1
abundance: .

CDR3nt: TGTGCCAGCTCGATTGAAATGGGAACAGGGGCAAATGAGCAGTTCTTC
CDR3aa: CASSIEMGTGANEQFF
d_gene: TRBD1
v_gene: TRBV27
j_gene: TRBJ2-1
abundance: .

CDR3nt: TGTGCCAGCAGCGAAACTAGCGGGAGGACCTATGAGCAGTTCTTC
CDR3aa: CASSETSGRTYEQFF
d_gene: TRBD2
v_gene: TRBV7-2
j_gene: TRBJ2-1
abundance: .

CDR3nt: TGTGCCTGGGATGGGGCTCACAATGAGCAGTTCTTC
CDR3aa: CAWDGAHNEQFF
d_gene: .
v_gene: TRBV30
j_gene: TRBJ2-1
abundance: .

CDR3nt: TGTGCCACCTCCTCGGGAGGGGGGACCGGGGAGCTGTTTTTT
CDR3aa: CATSSGGGTGELFF
d_gene: TRBD2
v_gene: TRBV19
j_gene: TRBJ2-2
abundance: .

CDR3nt: TGTGCCAGCTCACCTCTTCGGACAGTTAATCAGCCCCAGCATTTT
CDR3aa: CASSPLRTVNQPQHF
d_gene: .
v_gene: TRBV18
j_gene: TRBJ1-5
abundance: once

CDR3nt: TGCGCCAGCAGGTCCGGGACTAGCCTCAATGAGCAGTTCTTC
CDR3aa: CASRSGTSLNEQFF
d_gene: TRBD2
v_gene: TRBV4-1
j_gene: TRBJ2-1
abundance: .

CDR3nt: TGTGCCAGCAGCCCACGGAACAGGCCGGGACAACTATCCTCTCCCTCCTACGAGCAGTACTTC
CDR3aa: CASSPRNRPGQLSSPSYEQYF
d_gene: .
v_gene: TRBV3-1/TRBV3-2
j_gene: TRBJ2-7
abundance: .

CDR3nt: TGTGCCAGCAGCTTCAGCGGGGCGGCTGAAGCTTTCTTT
CDR3aa: CASSFSGAAEAFF
d_gene: .
v_gene: TRBV3-1/TRBV3-2
j_gene: TRBJ1-1
abundance: .

CDR3nt: TGTGCCAGCAGGGACGGACAGGGGGACTATGGCTACACCTTC
CDR3aa: CASRDGQGDYGYTF
d_gene: TRBD1
v_gene: TRBV28
j_gene: TRBJ1-2
abundance: .

CDR3nt: TGCAGTGCTAGTGACAGGGGCTATGGCTACACCTTC
CDR3aa: CSASDRGYGYTF
d_gene: TRBD1
v_gene: TRBV20-1
j_gene: TRBJ1-2
abundance: few

CDR3nt: TGTGCCACCAGTGATTCGACAGGGTGGGCCTACGAGCAGTACTTC
CDR3aa: CATSDSTGWAYEQYF
d_gene: TRBD1
v_gene: TRBV24-1
j_gene: TRBJ2-7
abundance: .

CDR3nt: TGCAGCGTCGGACTGGGGAACACTGAAGCTTTCTTT
CDR3aa: CSVGLGNTEAFF
d_gene: .
v_gene: TRBV29-1
j_gene: TRBJ1-1
abundance: .

CDR3nt: TGTGCCAGCAGTCTATCGGGAGGCGGGGAGTCCTACGAGCAGTACTTC
CDR3aa: CASSLSGGGESYEQYF
d_gene: TRBD2
v_gene: TRBV27
j_gene: TRBJ2-7
abundance: once

CDR3nt: TGTGCCAGCAGCCTTCCCGGGACAGGAACAGATACGCAGTATTTT
CDR3aa: CASSLPGTGTDTQYF
d_gene: TRBD1
v_gene: TRBV9
j_gene: TRBJ2-3
abundance: once

CDR3nt: TGTGCCAGCTCACCAGTATCGGGGACAGGGGGCGCCGGGACTGAAGCTTTCTTT
CDR3aa: CASSPVSGTGGAGTEAFF
d_gene: TRBD1
v_gene: TRBV18
j_gene: TRBJ1-1
abundance: .